The clone carrying this TCR beta chain was seen repeatedly, ten times or more. Its target is not known. Between about 17 and 34 mg of unsorted bulk tissue served as the source from which RNA and DNA were co-extracted. At sampling, these chronic HBV carriers had received no treatment. The sample comes from a study of tumor-infiltrating lymphocytes in primary liver carcinoma. TCR beta cDNA came from about 0.45 ug total RNA, primed with a constant-region primer. Employing slightly modified ARM-PCR, three nested multiplex PCR rounds were run, and these gave rise to the TCR beta libraries. MiXCR, run by TCRdb on the multiplex PCR reads, gives a single entry per CDR3 protein. In the table there are approximately 88,000 distinct CDR3 sequences, about 73% of which are singletons. Study outcomes and limitations: Tumor-adjacent and tumor-blood pairs displayed less overlap than did pairs of tumor regions. Tumors had a significantly higher top-250-clone fraction than blood (p = 0.039).

Material for sequencing was tumor-adjacent normal liver tissue. This clonotype was sampled from a man aged 40-55 years with primary liver carcinoma and hepatitis B virus infection.

The CDR3 is CAMGTDLNYGYTF. The CDR3 DNA follows: TGTGCCATGGGAACAGATCTTAACTATGGCTACACCTTC. The genes are TRBV10-3 and TRBJ1-2; no clear D gene. CDR3 size: 13 residues. Germline V gene sequence: CDR1 ENHRY, CDR2 SYGVKD. V was pared by 9 bases and J by 1 base, with 12 bases between.